This T cell receptor beta chain originates from a study of T cell responses to AZD1222 COVID-19 vaccine. The data were produced by immunoSEQ multiplex PCR, yet TCRdb's version contains in-frame clones alone and is incomplete. The table has some 150,000 clones, approximately 90% seen once; the top ten hold approximately 7.2%. The sequencing here drew on peripheral blood, taken after recovery from COVID-19. The receptor's source is an adult who had recovered from COVID-19.

DNA for the CDR3: TGTGCCAGCGCCGGTCTTCGTGGGGACAGGGGATTTGAATCTGGAAACACCATATATTTT. It translates to CASAGLRGDRGFESGNTIYF. The genes are TRBV13 and TRBJ1-3; 10 nucleotides agree with TRBD1. J gave up 1 base and V 8 bases, and 20 bases lay outside the gene matches. Germline CDR1 PRHDT, CDR2 FYEKMQ (reference sequence). The CDR3 has 20 residues.